The 11 T cell receptor beta chains given below trace back to one sample, sequenced in a study of technical replicates of blood from a handful of donors. Generated by immunoSEQ multiplex PCR, the TCRdb table keeps only in-frame clones and is missing some. Altogether 87,000 or so clones are present, around 95% being singletons, with the ten largest covering around 0.36%. Sequencing was carried out using T cells isolated from PBMCs. All receptors come from a human donor in good health.

The chain couples TRBV19 to TRBJ1-1; D might be TRBD1 (5 bases). V shed 4 bases and J shed 1 base, with 7 bases lying between them. This CDR3 spans 13 amino acids. Germline V gene data show CDR1 as LNHDA and CDR2 as SQIVND (reference sequence). The CDR3 is CASSKTENTEAFF. In nucleotides, the CDR3 is TGTGCCAGTAGTAAGACAGAGAACACTGAAGCTTTCTTT. Full variable domain (remainder filled in from reference TRBV19 and TRBJ1-1): DGGITQSPKYLFRKEGQNVTLSCEQNLNHDAMYWYRQDPGQGLRLIYYSQIVNDFQKGDIAEGYSVSREKKESFPLTVTSAQKNPTAFYLCASSKTENTEAFFGQGTRLTVV.

The V and J genes are TRBV7-8 and TRBJ2-6; 10 nucleotides match TRBD1. CDR1 and CDR2 (germline): SGHVS, FQNEAQ. V lost 6 bases and J lost 2; bases outside the gene matches: 16. This CDR3 spans 20 amino acids. CDR3 amino acids: CASSSPGLLTGGAGANVLTF. In DNA form, the CDR3 reads TGTGCCAGCAGTTCCCCCGGCCTCTTGACAGGGGGCGCTGGGGCCAACGTCCTGACTTTC.

V and J are TRBV12-5 and TRBJ1-1; D gene uncertain. Between the trimmed V and J ends, which lost 7 bases and 4 bases, there was a span of 13 bases. Germline CDR1 reads LGHNT; CDR2 reads FRNRAP. The CDR3 contains 13 residues. This chain's CDR3 is CASVNGQFTEAFF. The CDR3 nucleotides are TGTGCTAGTGTTAATGGGCAATTCACTGAAGCTTTCTTT.

This chain uses TRBV30 with TRBJ2-3, with a tentative D call TRBD1 (6 bases). CDR3 length: 14 amino acids. Trimming pared 1 base from V and 3 bases from J, leaving 11 bases between. Germline-derived CDR1 and CDR2 are GTSNPN and SVGIG (reference sequence). The CDR3 DNA reads TGTGCCTGGAGTGGGACAGCCCAAACAGATACGCAGTATTTT. Encoded protein: CAWSGTAQTDTQYF.

This rearrangement joins TRBV2 to TRBJ2-1; D is unresolved. CDR3 length: 16 amino acids. V dropped 3 bases and J dropped 1 base, with 13 bases sitting between them. Germline V lookup: CDR1 SNHLY, CDR2 FYNNEI. The CDR3 is CASSDLGGSSYNEQFF. CDR3 nucleotides: TGTGCCAGCAGTGATCTCGGCGGTTCTTCCTACAATGAGCAGTTCTTC.

This rearrangement joins TRBV5-1 to TRBJ2-1; TRBD2 aligns across 10 bases. J was trimmed by 3 bases and V by 4 bases; bases with no gene match: 4. Germline CDR1 SGHRS, CDR2 YFSETQ. The CDR3 extends over 15 amino acids. The CDR3 DNA is TGCGCCAGCAGCGCCACTAGCGGGAACTACAATGAGCAGTTCTTC. Protein product: CASSATSGNYNEQFF.

The CDR3 spells CASSLLLADSYEQYF. Here the CDR3 DNA reads TGTGCCAGCAGCTTGTTACTAGCGGACTCCTACGAGCAGTACTTC. The V call is TRBV5-6, the J call TRBJ2-7, with 8 bases fitting TRBD2. V lost 1 base, J lost 0 bases, and 3 bases stayed unmatched. The length of the CDR3 is 15 residues. In germline, CDR1 is SGHDT, CDR2 YYEEEE.

The V call is TRBV28, the J call TRBJ1-3, with D perhaps matching TRBD1 (6 bases). CDR3 length: 17 amino acids. V dropped 2 bases and J dropped 4 bases, with 18 bases sitting between them. The V gene's germline CDR1 is MDHEN and CDR2 SYDVKM. CDR3 amino acids: CASSLMASGGPGNTIYF. The CDR3 DNA reads as TGTGCCAGCAGTTTAATGGCCTCCGGGGGGCCAGGAAACACCATATATTTT. Looking up the rest from reference TRBV28 and TRBJ1-3 gives the full variable domain: DVKVTQSSRYLVKRTGEKVFLECVQDMDHENMFWYRQDPGLGLRLIYFSYDVKMKEKGDIPEGYSVSREKKERFSLILESASTNQTSMYLCASSLMASGGPGNTIYFGEGSWLTVV.

The chain links TRBV9 to TRBJ2-1; 9 bases fit TRBD2. Germline values: CDR1 SGDLS, CDR2 YYNGEE. The CDR3 spans 13 residues. With 2 bases clipped from V and 8 bases from J, the junction kept 2 bases outside the gene matches. This CDR3 reads CASSVVAGDEQFF. CDR3 coding DNA: TGTGCCAGCAGCGTTGTAGCGGGAGATGAGCAGTTCTTC.

The gene calls are TRBV28 and TRBJ1-5, with 9 bases lining up with TRBD1. V was pared by 6 bases and J by 4 bases, with 10 bases of the junction left unmatched. From germline, CDR1 is MDHEN and CDR2 SYDVKM. The CDR3 is 16 residues long. The CDR3 DNA reads TGTGCCAGCAGCCCGGGACAGGGAGAGGTAAATCAGCCCCAGCATTTT. It encodes CASSPGQGEVNQPQHF.

The V and J genes are TRBV19 and TRBJ2-1, with a possible D match to TRBD2 (5 bases). The germline V and J ends were trimmed by 1 base and 0 bases, with 7 bases remaining between them. In germline, CDR1 is LNHDA, CDR2 SQIVND (reference sequence). The CDR3 has 15 amino acids. The CDR3 DNA sequence: TGTGCCAGTAGTATAGGTACTAGCTCCTACAATGAGCAGTTCTTC. Translation: CASSIGTSSYNEQFF.